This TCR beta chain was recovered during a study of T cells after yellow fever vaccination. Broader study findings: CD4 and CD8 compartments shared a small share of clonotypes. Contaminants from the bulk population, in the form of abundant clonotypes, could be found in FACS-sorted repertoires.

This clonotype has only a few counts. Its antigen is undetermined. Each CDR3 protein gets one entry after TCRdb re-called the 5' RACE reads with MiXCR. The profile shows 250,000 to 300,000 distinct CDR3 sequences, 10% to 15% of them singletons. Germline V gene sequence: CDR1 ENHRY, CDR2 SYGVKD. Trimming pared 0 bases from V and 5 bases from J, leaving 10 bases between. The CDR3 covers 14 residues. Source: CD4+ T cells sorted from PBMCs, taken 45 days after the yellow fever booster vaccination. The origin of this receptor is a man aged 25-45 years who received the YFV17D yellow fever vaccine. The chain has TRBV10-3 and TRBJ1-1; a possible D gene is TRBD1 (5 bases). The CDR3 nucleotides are TGTGCCATCAGTGAGTCAACAGGAGGGACTGAAGCTTTCTTT. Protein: CAISESTGGTEAFF.